The subject of this entry is one T cell receptor beta chain. Its cognate antigen is unknown. Libraries were prepared by immunoSEQ multiplex PCR; TCRdb keeps only in-frame clonotypes and omits some of them. The sample shows approximately 120,000 clones, nearly 95% of them seen only once. The source of the sample is a study of T cell responses to AZD1222 COVID-19 vaccine. The CDR3 is 11 residues long. CDR1 is SNHLY and CDR2 is FYNNEI in the germline V gene. V lost 3 bases, J lost 5 bases, and 4 bases lay in between. Study-wide findings and caveats: Spike was spanned by vaccine-associated CD4 TCRs, which were dominant at 160-218 and 743-854. Donors in the cohort were predominantly white British and more often female, and clonal diversity was possibly underestimated.

The specimen comprised peripheral blood, sampled on day 0 of AZD1222 vaccination. The clonotype comes from an adult in good health. This chain links TRBV2 with TRBJ1-2; D is uncertain. The CDR3 loop reads CASSDSYGYTF. In DNA form, the CDR3 reads TGTGCCAGCAGTGACAGTTATGGCTACACCTTC.